This TCR beta chain emerged from a study of T cell changes during pregnancy in multiple sclerosis. Clones were sequenced by immunoSEQ multiplex PCR, and TCRdb holds only the in-frame ones, with some missing. The repertoire includes about 38,000 clones, around 90% of them detected once, and 12% sits in the top ten. The V end lost 7 bases, the J end lost 8 bases, and 21 bases lay between the germline ends. Germline-derived CDR1 and CDR2 are MNHEY and SMNVEV (reference sequence). This CDR3 has 15 amino acids. The chain employs TRBV27 and TRBJ2-1; D perhaps matches TRBD1 (6 bases). Sequencing was performed on CD8+ T cells from peripheral blood mononuclear cells, taken after pregnancy. This clonotype was sampled from a female donor with multiple sclerosis, enrolled in a pregnancy study. CDR3 residues: CASKRPGGGRHEQFF. DNA for the CDR3: TGTGCCAGCAAGCGCCCTGGGGGCGGGCGCCATGAGCAGTTCTTC.